The 27 T cell receptor beta chains below all came from one sample that was sequenced in a study of Ad26.COV2.S vaccination and SARS-CoV-2 variants. Documented treatment: some 20 received Ad26.COV2.S at low or high dose, single or two shots; roughly 5 received placebo; per-sample allocation not given. Samples came from day 63 after the first vaccine or placebo injection. TCRdb's table, derived via immunoSEQ multiplex PCR, lists solely in-frame clones and lacks some. This table has approximately 280,000 clones, around 87% appearing once. The input for sequencing was peripheral blood, taken in a trial of Ad26.COV2.S vaccine versus placebo. The receptors derive from a person between 18 and 59 years old who received the Ad26.COV2.S COVID-19 vaccine or a placebo.

The chain couples TRBV12-3 or TRBV12-4 to TRBJ1-1; D gene unclear. Between the trimmed V and J ends, which lost 6 bases and 6 bases, there was a span of 11 bases. This CDR3 spans 12 amino acids. The CDR3 loop is CASRQTVAEAFF. In DNA, the CDR3 is TGTGCCAGCAGGCAAACAGTCGCTGAAGCTTTCTTT.

The CDR3 here is CAWSPPGLAETQYF. In nucleotides, the CDR3 is TGTGCCTGGAGTCCACCGGGACTAGCGGAGACCCAGTACTTC. The rearrangement joins TRBV30 to TRBJ2-5; 10 bases are a match to TRBD2. Germline-derived CDR1 and CDR2 are GTSNPN and SVGIG (reference sequence). V was pared by 2 bases and J by 5 bases, with 5 bases of the junction left unmatched. The CDR3 is 14 residues long.

The chain has TRBV24-1 and TRBJ2-1, with D possibly being TRBD2 (8 bases). The V end lost 6 bases, the J end lost 8 bases, and 22 bases lay between the germline ends. Germline V gives CDR1 KGHDR, CDR2 SFDVKD. CDR3 length: 16 residues. DNA for the CDR3: TGTGCCACCAGTCCAGGGGGGGTAGCGGGACTCGATGAGCAGTTCTTC. Amino acid sequence: CATSPGGVAGLDEQFF.

The CDR3 coding sequence is TGCGCCAGCAGCTTGGGGCCAGGTGATCAGCCCCAGCATTTT. It encodes CASSLGPGDQPQHF. The chain combines TRBV5-1 with TRBJ1-5; D gene unclear. Germline V CDR1 and CDR2: SGHRS, YFSETQ. CDR3 length: 14 residues. Trimming removed 0 bases at V and 5 bases at J, with 9 bases between.

The V and J genes are TRBV10-3 and TRBJ2-3; D gene uncertain. The ends were cut back, 3 bases at V and 0 bases at J, with 7 bases in the middle. Germline CDR1 is ENHRY and CDR2 is SYGVKD. The CDR3 extends over 14 amino acids. The CDR3 spells CAISDGSSTDTQYF. The CDR3 nucleotides read TGTGCCATCAGTGACGGCTCTAGCACAGATACGCAGTATTTT.

The genes are TRBV9 and TRBJ1-1; D ambiguous. The CDR3 consists of 13 residues. Germline V gene lookup returns CDR1 SGDLS and CDR2 YYNGEE. Between the trimmed V and J ends, which lost 0 bases and 6 bases, there was a span of 9 bases. For the CDR3, the DNA is TGTGCCAGCAGCGTAGGAGGAGGGCCTGAAGCTTTCTTT. Amino acids: CASSVGGGPEAFF.

This sequence joins TRBV2 and TRBJ2-5; no clear D. The CDR3 length is 12 residues. V lost 2 bases, J lost 5 bases, and 6 bases lay in between. Germline V gene data show CDR1 as SNHLY and CDR2 as FYNNEI. CDR3 amino acids: CASSEYGETQYF. CDR3 in DNA: TGTGCCAGCAGTGAATATGGCGAGACCCAGTACTTC.

J is TRBJ2-7 and V is TRBV10-1, with D possibly matching TRBD2 (5 bases). The CDR3 consists of 13 residues. The ends were cut back, 5 bases at V and 3 bases at J, with 11 bases in the middle. The germline V gene has CDR1 WNHNN and CDR2 SYGVQD (reference sequence). The CDR3 region has the DNA TGCGCCAGCAGTCACGGAGGAGGCTACGAGCAGTACTTC. It codes for CASSHGGGYEQYF.

The CDR3 bases are TGTGCCATCAGTGGCACAGGGGTAGGAGGAAACACCATATATTTT. Encoded protein: CAISGTGVGGNTIYF. The J gene is TRBJ1-3, the V gene TRBV10-3; 7 bases map to TRBD1. The J segment lost 4 bases and the V segment lost 4 bases, leaving 7 bases of the junction unmatched. Per the germline V gene, CDR1 is ENHRY and CDR2 is SYGVKD. The CDR3 consists of 15 residues.

This chain joins TRBV5-4 and TRBJ2-5; 11 bases match TRBD2. Germline lookup yields CDR1 SGHNT and CDR2 YYREEE (reference sequence). The V gene end was trimmed by 0 bases and the J gene end by 5 bases; junction bases not matched to a gene: 6. The CDR3 totals 16 residues. CDR3 sequence reads: CASSLVLAGGGETQYF. CDR3 sequence (DNA): TGTGCCAGCAGCTTGGTTCTAGCGGGGGGTGGGGAGACCCAGTACTTC.

This chain links TRBV25-1 with TRBJ1-2; D may be TRBD1 (6 bases). The V gene's germline CDR1 is MGHDK and CDR2 SYGVNS. This CDR3 contains 14 residues. V shed 5 bases and J shed 3 bases, with 13 bases lying between them. The CDR3, as DNA: TGTGCCAGCAGTAGGGGGGCGAAGGACTATGGCTACACCTTC. Its translation is CASSRGAKDYGYTF.

Details on this clone: This specimen includes other DNA sequences encoding the same CDR3. The V and J genes are TRBV5-5 and TRBJ1-1, with D uncertain. The V and J ends lost 1 base and 2 bases respectively, with 0 bases between them. The CDR3 loop spans 11 amino acids. Germline CDR1 and CDR2: SGHKS and YYEKEE (reference sequence). This CDR3 reads CASSLNTEAFF. Here the CDR3 DNA reads TGTGCCAGCAGCTTGAACACTGAAGCTTTCTTT.

The chain is built from TRBV10-1 and TRBJ1-2, with 9 bases aligning to TRBD1. The CDR3 loop spans 16 amino acids. Germline CDR1 WNHNN, CDR2 SYGVQD (reference sequence). Germline trimming cut 7 bases from V and 0 bases from J; bases unmatched to any gene: 9. The CDR3 is CASNFLRDRANYGYTF. The CDR3, as DNA: TGCGCCAGCAATTTCCTCCGGGACAGGGCTAACTATGGCTACACCTTC.

The gene calls are TRBV5-1 and TRBJ2-3, with D maybe TRBD2 (6 bases). Germline loops: CDR1 SGHRS, CDR2 YFSETQ. The V gene lost 4 bases and the J gene lost 6 bases, with 21 bases spanning the gap. This CDR3 region has 16 residues. CDR3 loop: CASSQQTSTVRDTQYF. CDR3 bases: TGCGCCAGCAGCCAGCAAACTAGCACAGTGCGGGATACGCAGTATTTT.

To note about this clone: Its ends do not fully match the called genes, so a read error is possible. The CDR3 bases are TGTGCCAGCAGTTTGGGGGGCGGGAGGGCCTCCTACAATGAGCAGTTCTTC. It specifies CASSLGGGRASYNEQFF. The V and J genes are TRBV5-4 and TRBJ2-1, with TRBD2 identical over 9 bases. The CDR3 length is 17 residues. Germline-derived CDR1 and CDR2 are SGHNT and YYREEE (reference sequence).

This clone appeared once. The J gene is TRBJ1-6, the V gene TRBV5-4; D uncertain. The CDR3 is made up of 15 amino acids. The V and J ends lost 0 bases and 6 bases respectively, with 10 bases between them. Germline values: CDR1 SGHNT, CDR2 YYREEE (reference sequence). In nucleotides, the CDR3 is TGTGCCAGCAGCTTGGAGGACCGCCTTAATTCACCCCTCCACTTT. Its protein is CASSLEDRLNSPLHF.

To note about this clone: A much larger clonotype is one base distant, so this may be a read error. The chain recombines TRBV7-2 with TRBJ2-7, with 9 positions matching TRBD1. J was trimmed by 2 bases and V by 2 bases; bases with no gene match: 1. The CDR3 is 14 amino acids. Germline V lookup: CDR1 SGHTA, CDR2 FQGNSA. The CDR3 loop reads CASSLRDRAYEQYF. Here the CDR3 DNA reads TGTGCCAGCAGCTTAAGGGACAGGGCCTACGAGCAGTACTTC.

This clone was seen just once. This sequence joins TRBV28 and TRBJ1-6; D possibly corresponds to TRBD1 (6 bases). V lost 5 bases, J lost 7 bases, and 15 bases lay in between. The CDR3 contains 15 residues. CDR1 MDHEN and CDR2 SYDVKM come from the germline V gene. CDR3 protein: CASSVFRDTNSPLHF. The CDR3 region has the DNA TGTGCCAGCAGTGTATTCAGGGACACCAATTCACCCCTCCACTTT. Full variable domain (missing parts from reference TRBV28 and TRBJ1-6): DVKVTQSSRYLVKRTGEKVFLECVQDMDHENMFWYRQDPGLGLRLIYFSYDVKMKEKGDIPEGYSVSREKKERFSLILESASTNQTSMYLCASSVFRDTNSPLHFGNGTRLTVT.

This sequence joins TRBV5-1 and TRBJ2-2, with 10 bases that match TRBD2. V trimming: 2 bases; J trimming: 7 bases; junction bases outside the gene matches: 14. The CDR3 spans 18 residues. Germline V gene lookup returns CDR1 SGHRS and CDR2 YFSETQ. CDR3 protein: CASSFSPLAGEMGGELFF. The CDR3 DNA follows: TGCGCCAGCAGCTTCTCCCCCCTAGCGGGAGAAATGGGCGGGGAGCTGTTTTTT.

This clone was observed a few times. The same CDR3 also results from other DNA sequences found in this sample. J is TRBJ1-1 and V is TRBV18; no firm D call. This CDR3 comprises 12 residues. V was trimmed by 3 bases and J by 6 bases, leaving 8 bases between them. Germline loops: CDR1 KGHSH, CDR2 LQKENI. CDR3 bases: TGTGCCAGCTCACCCCTACTCTCTGAAGCTTTCTTT. Amino acid sequence: CASSPLLSEAFF.

The rearrangement uses TRBV3-1 (or the pseudogene TRBV3-2) and TRBJ2-5; 8 nucleotides line up with TRBD1. This CDR3 has 17 amino acids. Germline trimming cut 4 bases from V and 2 bases from J; bases unmatched to any gene: 12. Per the germline V gene, CDR1 is LGHDT and CDR2 is YNNKEL (reference sequence). The CDR3 is CASSLRTGNYRQETQYF. CDR3 nucleotides: TGTGCCAGCAGCCTCCGGACAGGGAACTACCGGCAAGAGACCCAGTACTTC.

The V call is TRBV10-3, the J call TRBJ1-2, with TRBD1 matching over 9 bases. The CDR3 has 17 residues. V dropped 2 bases and J dropped 2; count of bases not matched to a gene: 9. CDR1 is ENHRY and CDR2 is SYGVKD in the germline V gene. CDR3 sequence reads: CAISEGGQGRGNYGYTF. The CDR3 nucleotides are TGTGCCATCAGTGAGGGGGGACAGGGAAGGGGGAACTATGGCTACACCTTC.

The rearrangement uses TRBV7-9 and TRBJ2-3; 12 bases fit TRBD2. CDR1 SEHNR and CDR2 FQNEAQ come from the germline V gene (reference sequence). The CDR3 is 18 residues long. V was pared by 4 bases and J by 7 bases, with 15 bases of the junction left unmatched. CDR3: CASSSSGLAGPISYTQYF. The CDR3 nucleotides read TGTGCCAGCAGCTCGTCGGGACTAGCGGGTCCCATTTCATATACGCAGTATTTT.

The chain uses TRBV4-2 and TRBJ1-3, with D possibly TRBD1 on 5 matching bases. The CDR3 has 17 residues. V dropped 2 bases and J dropped 2 bases, with 16 bases sitting between them. CDR1 is LGHNA and CDR2 is YNFKEQ in the germline V gene. The CDR3 DNA reads as TGTGCCAGCAGCCAAAACCCGACCGGGACGGCTGGAAACACCATATATTTT. Translated: CASSQNPTGTAGNTIYF.

V is TRBV15 and J is TRBJ2-3; D could derive from TRBD1 or TRBD2 (6 bases each). Trimming shortened V by 5 bases and J by 4 bases, and 19 bases separated the two germline ends. This CDR3 has 16 residues. Germline CDR1 is LNHNV and CDR2 is YYDKDF (reference sequence). The CDR3: CATSPRRGGFADTQYF. DNA for the CDR3: TGTGCCACCAGCCCACGGAGAGGGGGGTTCGCAGATACGCAGTATTTT.

This clone was detected a few times. J is TRBJ2-1 and V is TRBV27; tentative D call: TRBD2 (6 bases). The CDR3 sequence is 17 residues long. Germline CDR1 and CDR2: MNHEY and SMNVEV (reference sequence). V gave up 3 bases and J gave up 4 bases, with 19 bases separating them. The CDR3 DNA reads TGTGCCAGCAGTTTGGGTTGGGGGGTAGGTGTATACAATGAGCAGTTCTTC. Translated, it gives CASSLGWGVGVYNEQFF.

This sequence joins TRBV4-1 and TRBJ2-7, with 12 bases matching TRBD1. This CDR3 has 16 residues. The V gene end was trimmed by 2 bases and the J gene end by 4 bases; junction bases not matched to a gene: 6. Germline-derived CDR1 and CDR2 are MGHRA and YSYEKL. The CDR3, as DNA: TGCGCCAGCAGCCAAACGCCGGGACAGGGGGCATACGAGCAGTACTTC. Translated: CASSQTPGQGAYEQYF.